The source of this T cell receptor beta chain is a study of post-analysis software for immune sequencing data. Findings and caveats of the study: Controls had significantly higher normalized Chao1 diversity than multiple sclerosis patients. Strong same-batch co-clustering of samples appeared with F measure clustering. Five or six TRBV segments appeared more often in patients than in controls, and TRBV5-6, TRBV5-1 and TRBV20-1 were among these.

This clonotype has just a few counts. The antigen is not known. Built from TCR beta cDNA, the libraries had unique molecular identifiers in them. Each batch of about 0.95 to 10 million T cells produced roughly 450,000 cDNA molecules. TCRdb analysed the PCR reads with MiXCR anew, one entry per CDR3 protein. The sample shows about 500,000 distinct CDR3 sequences, roughly 45% of them seen only once. The germline V gene encodes CDR1 SGHRS and CDR2 YFSETQ. This CDR3 spans 13 amino acids. Trimming pared 0 bases from V and 9 bases from J, leaving 10 bases between. The chain is built from TRBV5-1 and TRBJ2-1, with D perhaps matching TRBD2 (6 bases). The TCR originated in a girl aged 5-17 years with multiple sclerosis. Material: blood. The CDR3 nucleotides read TGCGCCAGCAGCTTGGCCGGGAGAAGTGAGCAGTTCTTC. It yields the protein CASSLAGRSEQFF.